The sequence of this T cell receptor beta chain was determined in a study of T cell repertoires in cytomegalovirus infection. Study-wide context: As its CMV epitopes, the study selected recently identified HLA-C-restricted and well-studied HLA-B-restricted targets. Points from the study as a whole: CMV carriers with the relevant HLA were identified by cumulative public TCR beta family frequency.

In the case of this clonotype: As yet, its antigen is unknown.

This CDR3 contains 14 residues. Trimming shortened V by 3 bases and J by 7 bases, and 13 bases separated the two germline ends. TCRdb fed the reads into MiXCR, producing one record per CDR3 protein. In the table there are roughly 990,000 distinct CDR3 sequences, 31% of which are singletons. This specimen consisted of cultured CD8+ T cells from PBMCs, obtained from culture after CMV antigen stimulation. The rearrangement uses TRBV12-3 or TRBV12-4 and TRBJ1-5; D ambiguous. The source is a human donor in good health (CMV status not recorded). Some clones in this sample may be carry-over from other donors' samples. DNA for the CDR3: TGTGCCAGCAGTTTGGGTAGAGCGGTGCAGCCCCAGCATTTT. Protein product: CASSLGRAVQPQHF.